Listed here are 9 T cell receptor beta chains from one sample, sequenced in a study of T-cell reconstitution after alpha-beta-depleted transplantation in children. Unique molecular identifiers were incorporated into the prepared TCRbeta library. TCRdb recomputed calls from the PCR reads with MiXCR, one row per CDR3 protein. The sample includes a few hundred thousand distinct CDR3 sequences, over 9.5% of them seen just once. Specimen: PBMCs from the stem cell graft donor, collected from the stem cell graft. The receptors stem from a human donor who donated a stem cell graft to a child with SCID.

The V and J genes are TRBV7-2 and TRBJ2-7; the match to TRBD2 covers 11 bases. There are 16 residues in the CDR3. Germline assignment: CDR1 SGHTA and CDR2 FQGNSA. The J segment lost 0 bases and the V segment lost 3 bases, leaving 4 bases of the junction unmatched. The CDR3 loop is CASSLASGGPSYEQYF. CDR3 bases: TGTGCCAGCAGCTTGGCTAGCGGGGGGCCCTCCTACGAGCAGTACTTC.

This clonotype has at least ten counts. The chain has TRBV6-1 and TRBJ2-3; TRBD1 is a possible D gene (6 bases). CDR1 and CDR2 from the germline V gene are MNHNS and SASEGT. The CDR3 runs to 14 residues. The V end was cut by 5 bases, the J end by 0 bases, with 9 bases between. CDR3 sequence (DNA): TGTGCCAGCAGTCGGACAGCTAGCACAGATACGCAGTATTTT. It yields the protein CASSRTASTDTQYF.

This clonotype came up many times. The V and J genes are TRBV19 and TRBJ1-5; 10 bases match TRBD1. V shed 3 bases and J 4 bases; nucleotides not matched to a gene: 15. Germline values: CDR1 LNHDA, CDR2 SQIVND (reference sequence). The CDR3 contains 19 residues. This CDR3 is CASSIFWTGGIIGNQPQHF. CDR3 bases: TGTGCCAGTAGTATTTTTTGGACAGGGGGTATCATAGGAAATCAGCCCCAGCATTTT.

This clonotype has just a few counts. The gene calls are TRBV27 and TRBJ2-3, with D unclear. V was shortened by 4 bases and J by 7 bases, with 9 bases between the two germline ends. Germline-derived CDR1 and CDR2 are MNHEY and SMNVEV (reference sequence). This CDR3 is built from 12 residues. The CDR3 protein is CASSSDPHTQYF. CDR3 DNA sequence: TGTGCCAGCAGTTCGGACCCCCATACGCAGTATTTT.

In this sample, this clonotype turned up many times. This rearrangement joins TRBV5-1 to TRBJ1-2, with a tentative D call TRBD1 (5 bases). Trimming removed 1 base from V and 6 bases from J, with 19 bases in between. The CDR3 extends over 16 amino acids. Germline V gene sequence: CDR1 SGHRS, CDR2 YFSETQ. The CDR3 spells CASSLWRQGPSDGYTF. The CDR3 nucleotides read TGCGCCAGCAGCTTGTGGCGTCAGGGCCCCTCGGATGGCTACACCTTC.

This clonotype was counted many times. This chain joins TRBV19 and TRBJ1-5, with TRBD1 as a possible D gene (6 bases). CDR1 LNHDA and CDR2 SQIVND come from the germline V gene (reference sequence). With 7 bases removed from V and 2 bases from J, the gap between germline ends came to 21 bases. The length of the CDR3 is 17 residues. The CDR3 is CASIPSLQGSRNQPQHF. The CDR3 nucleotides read TGTGCCAGTATCCCCAGCCTACAGGGATCTCGCAATCAGCCCCAGCATTTT.

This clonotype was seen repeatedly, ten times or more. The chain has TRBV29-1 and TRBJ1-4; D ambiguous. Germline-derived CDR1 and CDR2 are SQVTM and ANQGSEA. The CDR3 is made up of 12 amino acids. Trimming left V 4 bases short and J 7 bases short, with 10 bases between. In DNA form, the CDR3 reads TGCAGCGTTGGTAGGGCTGGTGAAAAACTGTTTTTT. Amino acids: CSVGRAGEKLFF.

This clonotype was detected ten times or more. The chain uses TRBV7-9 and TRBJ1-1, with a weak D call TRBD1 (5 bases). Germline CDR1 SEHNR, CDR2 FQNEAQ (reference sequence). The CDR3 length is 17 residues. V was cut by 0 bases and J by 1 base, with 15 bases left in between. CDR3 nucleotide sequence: TGTGCCAGCAGCTTAGCGCGGGGGAAACTAGAGAACACTGAAGCTTTCTTT. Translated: CASSLARGKLENTEAFF.

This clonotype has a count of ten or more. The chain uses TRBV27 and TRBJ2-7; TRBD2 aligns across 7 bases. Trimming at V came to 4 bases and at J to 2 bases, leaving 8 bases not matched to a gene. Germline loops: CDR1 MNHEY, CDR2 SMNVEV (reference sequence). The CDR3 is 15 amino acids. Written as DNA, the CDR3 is TGTGCCAGCAGTTGGGGAGCGGGGAACCCCTACGAGCAGTACTTC. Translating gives CASSWGAGNPYEQYF.